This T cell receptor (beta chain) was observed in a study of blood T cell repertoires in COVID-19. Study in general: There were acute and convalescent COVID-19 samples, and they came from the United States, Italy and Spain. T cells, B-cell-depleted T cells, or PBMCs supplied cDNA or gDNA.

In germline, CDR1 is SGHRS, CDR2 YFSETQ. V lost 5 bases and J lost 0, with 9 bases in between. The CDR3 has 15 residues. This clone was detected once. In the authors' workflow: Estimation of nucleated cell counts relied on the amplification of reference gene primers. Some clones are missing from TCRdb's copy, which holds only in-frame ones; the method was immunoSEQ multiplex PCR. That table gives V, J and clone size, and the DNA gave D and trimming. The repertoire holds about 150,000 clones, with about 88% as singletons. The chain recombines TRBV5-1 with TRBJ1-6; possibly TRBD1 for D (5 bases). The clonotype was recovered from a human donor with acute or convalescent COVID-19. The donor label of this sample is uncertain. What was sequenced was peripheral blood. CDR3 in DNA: TGCGCCAGCAGAGGGGATAGCTCCTATAATTCACCCCTCCACTTT. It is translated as CASRGDSSYNSPLHF.